This TCR beta chain comes out of a study of T cell clonotyping in hematopoietic cell transplantation. On this clone: Its antigen is not known.

This CDR3 contains 13 residues. V was pared by 5 bases and J by 6 bases, with 11 bases between. Germline CDR1 reads LNHDA; CDR2 reads SQIVND (reference sequence). Sequencing used immunoSEQ multiplex PCR; TCRdb keeps in-frame clones, though not all of them. The sample has about 36,000 clones, roughly 88% seen once. Findings and caveats of the study: At the given depth, recipient repertoires were over 95% de novo clonotypes. No sorting was done, leaving CD4 and CD8 contributions mixed. Recipient TCR diversity dropped after transplant; expanded clonotypes rose from day 30 to 180.

The receptor's source is a middle-aged woman in good health. Some clones in this sample may be carry-over from other donors' samples. The chain employs TRBV19 and TRBJ2-1; D is perhaps TRBD2 (5 bases). The specimen was peripheral blood mononuclear cells. For the CDR3, the DNA is TGTGCCAGTAGTCTCTGGAGGCGCAATGAGCAGTTCTTC. Translated, it gives CASSLWRRNEQFF.